This T cell receptor beta chain was sequenced for a study of blood T cells in healthy people across ages. Isolation recovered at least 7 million PBMCs from every sample. This clonotype has more than one count but fewer than ten. Trimming pared 0 bases from V and 2 bases from J, leaving 11 bases between. Germline V gene lookup returns CDR1 SGHRS and CDR2 YFSETQ. The CDR3 contains 15 residues. A sample-barcoded 5' primer and a J-beta primer mix were used in a second PCR of about 6 to 11 cycles. TCRdb reanalysed the 5' RACE reads using MiXCR and keeps one entry per CDR3 protein. The sample contains 1,800,000 or so distinct CDR3 sequences, about two fifths of which appear only once.

The chain recombines TRBV5-1 with TRBJ1-2, with unresolved D. The TCR originated in a human donor in good health. The sample consisted of blood. The DNA for the CDR3 is TGCGCCAGCAGCTTGGCTGGACTGATCAACTATGGCTACACCTTC. This gives the protein CASSLAGLINYGYTF.